The 25 T cell receptor beta chains given below trace back to one sample, sequenced in a study of blood T cell repertoires in COVID-19 (TCRdb year 2020). Library preparation was by the immunoSEQ multiplex PCR assay. The table comes from immuneACCESS by way of TCRdb, which keeps in-frame sequences with V and J called. Part of the clones is missing from these tables; in studies checked, under half for an unresolved V gene and the rest for unknown reasons. The sample includes 250,000 or so clones, with 80% to 85% observed a single time. The top ten constitute 3.4% of the sample. The sequenced sample consisted of PBMCs or T cells enriched from blood (not recorded which). The source is a man aged 50 to 59 who had recovered from COVID-19.

The gene calls are TRBV19 and TRBJ2-3, with D hard to call. The CDR3 runs 14 residues. The V gene's germline CDR1 is LNHDA and CDR2 SQIVND (reference sequence). V lost 9 bases and J lost 1, with 14 bases in between. The CDR3 DNA sequence: TGTGCCAGCAATATAGCAGTTGGCACAGATACGCAGTATTTT. Encoded protein: CASNIAVGTDTQYF.

J is TRBJ2-7 and V is TRBV18, with 10 bases identical to TRBD1. J was trimmed by 6 bases and V by 2 bases; bases with no gene match: 7. Germline CDR1 is KGHSH and CDR2 is LQKENI. The CDR3 contains 15 residues. CDR3 DNA: TGTGCCAGCTCACCAATAGACAGGGGGCCGGGCGAGCAGTACTTC. Translation gives CASSPIDRGPGEQYF.

J is TRBJ1-5 and V is TRBV7-9, with TRBD1 matching 7 bases. Germline V CDR1 and CDR2: SEHNR, FQNEAQ (reference sequence). V gave up 4 bases and J gave up 3 bases; unmatched junction bases: 3. This CDR3 is 14 amino acids long. The CDR3 loop is CASSSGQYNQPQHF. The DNA of the CDR3 is TGTGCCAGCAGCTCGGGACAGTACAATCAGCCCCAGCATTTT.

This chain links TRBV19 with TRBJ1-5; a possible D gene is TRBD1 (6 bases). Trimming cost V 3 bases and J 7 bases, with 16 bases left between them. This CDR3 is 15 amino acids long. CDR1 and CDR2 from the germline V gene are LNHDA and SQIVND (reference sequence). Written as DNA, the CDR3 is TGTGCCAGTAGTATCGGGCAGGGGAGAGGACAGCCCCAGCATTTT. This codes for CASSIGQGRGQPQHF.

This clone has just a few counts. The J gene is TRBJ1-3, the V gene TRBV9, with a weak D call TRBD1 (6 bases). Trimming removed 0 bases from V and 1 base from J, with 14 bases in between. This CDR3 has 17 amino acids. Germline-derived CDR1 and CDR2 are SGDLS and YYNGEE. CDR3 nucleotide sequence: TGTGCCAGCAGCGTAGACCCGGACAGAAAGTCTGGAAACACCATATATTTT. This sequence encodes CASSVDPDRKSGNTIYF.

This clone came up once. V is TRBV7-8 and J is TRBJ1-2, with TRBD1 as a possible D gene (6 bases). The CDR3 covers 13 residues. Trimming pared 1 base from V and 8 bases from J, leaving 11 bases between. Germline V CDR1 and CDR2: SGHVS, FQNEAQ. CDR3 DNA: TGTGCCAGCAGCTTAGGGGAGACAGGAGGCTACACCTTC. It yields the protein CASSLGETGGYTF.

The chain recombines TRBV30 with TRBJ2-5, with D possibly being TRBD2 (6 bases). The CDR3 loop spans 15 amino acids. V gave up 0 bases and J gave up 5 bases, with 16 bases separating them. CDR1 is GTSNPN, CDR2 SVGIG, per germline (reference sequence). The CDR3 region is CAWSVRGGVSETQYF. The CDR3 region has the DNA TGTGCCTGGAGTGTACGGGGCGGGGTGTCGGAGACCCAGTACTTC.

This chain connects TRBV4-2 to TRBJ2-2; the match to TRBD2 covers 8 bases. In germline, CDR1 is LGHNA, CDR2 YNFKEQ. The CDR3 is 17 amino acids. V lost 1 base to trimming and J lost 5 bases; unmatched junction nucleotides: 9. The CDR3 reads CASSQVTGTRKTGELFF. Here the CDR3 DNA reads TGTGCCAGCAGCCAAGTTACCGGGACTAGGAAAACCGGGGAGCTGTTTTTT.

The V call is TRBV10-2, the J call TRBJ1-6; weak D call: TRBD1 (5 bases). The CDR3 runs to 13 residues. Germline lookup yields CDR1 WSHSY and CDR2 SAAADI. V gave up 11 bases and J gave up 6 bases, with 14 bases separating them. CDR3 coding DNA: TGCGCCGCGGGGGAGACCCTTAATTCACCCCTCCACTTT. It is translated as CAAGETLNSPLHF.

This chain joins TRBV14 and TRBJ2-4, with TRBD1 as a possible D gene (5 bases). This CDR3 region has 15 residues. Germline V lookup: CDR1 SGHDN, CDR2 FVKESK. Trimming shortened V by 2 bases and J by 0 bases, and 8 bases separated the two germline ends. CDR3 loop: CASSQQGAAKNIQYF. The CDR3, as DNA: TGTGCCAGCAGCCAACAAGGGGCAGCCAAAAACATTCAGTACTTC. Drawing the rest from reference TRBV14 and TRBJ2-4, the complete variable domain is EAGVTQFPSHSVIEKGQTVTLRCDPISGHDNLYWYRRVMGKEIKFLLHFVKESKQDESGMPNNRFLAERTGGTYSTLKVQPAELEDSGVYFCASSQQGAAKNIQYFGAGTRLSVL.

V is TRBV5-1 and J is TRBJ2-7; 9 bases align to TRBD1. V lost 4 bases, J lost 7 bases, and 6 bases stayed unmatched. Germline lookup yields CDR1 SGHRS and CDR2 YFSETQ. This CDR3 region has 13 residues. The CDR3, as DNA: TGCGCCAGCAGCCCCGGGACAGGGCGGGAGCAGTACTTC. Translating gives CASSPGTGREQYF.

The chain joins TRBV5-7 to TRBJ2-6; weak D call: TRBD2 (6 bases). TRBV5-7 is identified as an open reading frame with a role that is uncertain. This CDR3 comprises 19 residues. Trimming cost V 1 base and J 4 bases, with 21 bases left between them. The CDR3 loop reads CASSLSGPGESSGANVLTF. In DNA form, the CDR3 reads TGTGCCAGCAGCTTGTCCGGCCCGGGGGAATCTTCGGGGGCCAACGTCCTGACTTTC.

The gene calls are TRBV11-2 and TRBJ1-5; D possibly corresponds to TRBD1 (6 bases). Germline V gene lookup returns CDR1 SGHAT and CDR2 FQNNGV. The CDR3 has 15 amino acids. Trimming cost V 3 bases and J 3 bases, with 12 bases left between them. In DNA, the CDR3 is TGTGCCAGCAGCTTGACAGGTTATGACAATCAGCCCCAGCATTTT. This encodes CASSLTGYDNQPQHF.

This chain connects TRBV5-1 to TRBJ2-5, with 8 bases fitting TRBD1. Losses at the gene ends were 4 bases for V and 5 bases for J; bases not matched to a gene: 7. Germline lookup yields CDR1 SGHRS and CDR2 YFSETQ. The CDR3 totals 14 residues. The CDR3 spells CASSPGQGSETQYF. The CDR3 region has the DNA TGCGCCAGCAGCCCCGGACAGGGAAGCGAGACCCAGTACTTC. The entire variable domain, with the rest obtained from reference TRBV5-1 and TRBJ2-5, is as follows: KAGVTQTPRYLIKTRGQQVTLSCSPISGHRSVSWYQQTPGQGLQFLFEYFSETQRNKGNFPGRFSGRQFSNSRSEMNVSTLELGDSALYLCASSPGQGSETQYFGPGTRLLVL.

This clone was picked up a small number of times. V gene TRBV2 combines with J gene TRBJ1-4; 8 nucleotides agree with TRBD1. The CDR3 covers 13 residues. Per germline, CDR1 SNHLY and CDR2 FYNNEI. V lost 8 bases to trimming and J lost 5 bases; unmatched junction nucleotides: 4. The CDR3 DNA reads TGTGCCAGCCGGGACAGGCCGAATGAAAAACTGTTTTTT. It specifies CASRDRPNEKLFF. The full variable domain, its missing parts supplied by reference TRBV2 and TRBJ1-4, is EPEVTQTPSHQVTQMGQEVILRCVPISNHLYFYWYRQILGQKVEFLVSFYNNEISEKSEIFDDQFSVERPDGSNFTLKIRSTKLEDSAMYFCASRDRPNEKLFFGSGTQLSVL.

The DNA of the CDR3 is TGTGCCTGGAGTGTAAGGCGGGGCGAGGTAGGCTACACCTTC. This translates into CAWSVRRGEVGYTF. J is TRBJ1-2 and V is TRBV30; tentative D call: TRBD1 (5 bases). Trimming stripped 0 bases from V and 8 bases from J, with 16 bases between. CDR1 is GTSNPN and CDR2 is SVGIG in the germline V gene (reference sequence). The CDR3 has 14 amino acids.

The rearrangement joins TRBV4-1 to TRBJ2-7; 12 bases map to TRBD2. The CDR3 is 18 amino acids. Germline V gene data show CDR1 as MGHRA and CDR2 as YSYEKL. J lost 4 bases, V lost 0 bases, and 10 bases had no gene match. The CDR3 coding sequence is TGCGCCAGCAGCCAAGATGGCCCTGGACTAGCGGGAAGATACGAGCAGTACTTC. It codes for CASSQDGPGLAGRYEQYF.

The rearrangement links TRBV18 to TRBJ1-2; perhaps TRBD1 as D (6 bases). Germline V lookup: CDR1 KGHSH, CDR2 LQKENI. Trimming took 3 bases from V and 4 from J, leaving 12 bases between them. The CDR3 extends over 14 amino acids. CDR3: CASSPTTGSYGYTF. CDR3 nucleotides: TGTGCCAGCTCACCTACCACAGGGAGCTATGGCTACACCTTC.

V gene TRBV10-1 combines with J gene TRBJ1-1; 9 nucleotides align to TRBD1. CDR1 is WNHNN and CDR2 is SYGVQD in the germline V gene (reference sequence). The junction had 7 bases not matched to a gene; V was cut back by 4 bases and J by 4 bases. The CDR3 consists of 15 residues. CDR3 sequence (DNA): TGCGCCAGCAGTGGTAACAGGGGGCTGGTCACTGAAGCTTTCTTT. It codes for CASSGNRGLVTEAFF.

CDR3 nucleotide sequence: TGTGCCAGTGCCGGGACAGGGACCGAGCAGTACTTC. Translation: CASAGTGTEQYF. The V gene is TRBV19, the J gene TRBJ2-7, with 9 bases fitting TRBD1. Germline CDR1 LNHDA, CDR2 SQIVND (reference sequence). The CDR3 length is 12 residues. Trimming cost V 8 bases and J 6 bases; bases outside gene matches: 5.

The chain couples TRBV3-1 (or the pseudogene TRBV3-2) to TRBJ2-5; tentative D call: TRBD1 (5 bases). The CDR3 is 17 residues long. Germline loops: CDR1 LGHDT, CDR2 YNNKEL (reference sequence). Between the trimmed V and J ends, which lost 0 bases and 0 bases, there was a span of 14 bases. CDR3 DNA sequence: TGTGCCAGCAGCCAAGATAGGGGCCGTTCGTACCAAGAGACCCAGTACTTC. This sequence encodes CASSQDRGRSYQETQYF.

The chain employs TRBV9 and TRBJ1-1; 7 bases map to TRBD1. The CDR3 consists of 15 residues. Germline V lookup: CDR1 SGDLS, CDR2 YYNGEE. The V gene end was trimmed by 0 bases and the J gene end by 5 bases; junction bases not matched to a gene: 7. CDR3: CASSVEDRRLTEAFF. The CDR3 DNA is TGTGCCAGCAGCGTAGAGGACAGGCGGCTAACTGAAGCTTTCTTT.

This CDR3 is CASRDRGGYGYTF. The CDR3, as DNA: TGTGCCAGTCGGGACAGGGGAGGGTATGGCTACACCTTC. The rearrangement uses TRBV28 and TRBJ1-2; TRBD1 aligns across 10 bases. The CDR3 has 13 residues. J lost 5 bases, V lost 9 bases, and 6 bases had no gene match. Germline loops: CDR1 MDHEN, CDR2 SYDVKM.

J is TRBJ1-4 and V is TRBV6-5; the D gene is possibly TRBD1 (6 bases). The CDR3 extends over 13 amino acids. The germline V gene encodes CDR1 MNHEY and CDR2 SVGAGI. Trimming took 7 bases from V and 5 from J, leaving 11 bases between them. The CDR3 DNA reads TGTGCCAGCACAGGACAGCGGAATGAAAAACTGTTTTTT. This gives the protein CASTGQRNEKLFF.

The chain uses TRBV4-1 and TRBJ1-1; D ambiguous. CDR1 and CDR2 from the germline V gene are MGHRA and YSYEKL. Trimming took off 1 base at V and 1 base at J, with 13 bases between the two ends. The CDR3 runs to 16 residues. The CDR3 region has the DNA TGCGCCAGCAGCCAAGGCAGGATGGAATGGAACACTGAAGCTTTCTTT. Protein: CASSQGRMEWNTEAFF.